The source of this T cell receptor (beta chain) is a study of somatic mutations in cytotoxic T cells in rheumatoid arthritis. Produced via immunoSEQ multiplex PCR; TCRdb's table is partial and in-frame only. This table holds fewer than 11,000 clones, 85% found once. Trimming at V came to 5 bases and at J to 6 bases, leaving 5 bases not matched to a gene. This CDR3 has 13 residues. The germline gives CDR1 MNHNS, CDR2 SASEGT. The rearrangement uses TRBV6-1 and TRBJ1-2; 8 bases align to TRBD1. Sequenced: CD8+ T cells sorted from blood. The TCR was taken from an adult with rheumatoid arthritis. CDR3 in amino acids: CASSKTGADGYTF. As DNA, the CDR3 is TGTGCCAGCAGTAAGACAGGGGCCGATGGCTACACCTTC.